The T cell receptor beta chain under discussion was sequenced for a study of spatial heterogeneity in lung cancer. TCRdb redid the calling of the 5' RACE reads with MiXCR, one entry per CDR3 protein. The sample lists 30,000 to 50,000 distinct CDR3 sequences, under 6.5% occurring once. As for time point: sample taken at primary tumor resection. Frozen PBMC, nontumor lung or tumor provided whole RNA, which was sequenced unsorted. The CDR3 extends over 13 amino acids. Germline CDR1 reads SGHRS; CDR2 reads YFSETQ. V was shortened by 4 bases and J by 4 bases, with 11 bases between the two germline ends. This clonotype has a count of ten or more.

This clonotype originated in a male donor with early-stage non-small cell lung cancer. The chain couples TRBV5-1 to TRBJ1-1, with TRBD1 as a possible D gene (6 bases). This specimen consisted of PBMCs, obtained at surgery. This CDR3 is CASSTGRGTEAFF. The CDR3 bases are TGCGCCAGCAGCACAGGGCGAGGCACTGAAGCTTTCTTT.